Listed below are T cell receptor beta chains from one sample, sequenced in a study of cytomegalovirus exposure and HLA in healthy donors. Measured with immunoSEQ multiplex PCR; TCRdb has only the in-frame clones, and not every one. Among about 70,000 clones, roughly 89% were seen once, and the ten largest hold less than 2.5%. Sequenced sample: PBMCs. These receptors came from a woman aged 25-40 years in good health and CMV-seronegative. The CDR3 runs from the conserved cysteine through the conserved F or W. The listing skips clone size in some rows; elsewhere it reads once, few, many or a size class.

cdr3_length clone_size j_call v_call cdr3_aa
16 . TRBJ2-1 TRBV18 CASQQTGASSFNEQFF
13 . TRBJ2-5 TRBV27 CASSWRVWETQYF
19 . TRBJ2-1 TRBV27 CASSTRTSGRVGSYNEQFF
16 . TRBJ2-1 TRBV13 CASSSPTDSAYNEQFF
16 . TRBJ2-6 TRBV7-2 CASSPEGGSGANVLTF
16 . TRBJ2-4 TRBV28 CASSSLAGLAKNIQYF
14 . TRBJ1-2 TRBV28 CASSTGTGVYGYTF
16 . TRBJ2-7 TRBV23-1 CASSPVRDISNYEQYF
16 . TRBJ1-2 TRBV5-4 CASSLGGGGKLGGYTF
14 . TRBJ1-5 TRBV7-8 CASSIGTPNQPQHF
14 . TRBJ2-5 TRBV7-8 CASSLDNILETQYF
14 . TRBJ2-5 TRBV28 CASSRAGAQETQYF
19 . TRBJ2-7 TRBV7-6 CASSPHRYPSGEGWYEQYF
13 . TRBJ1-3 TRBV5-1 CASRQGAGNTIYF
17 . TRBJ2-3 TRBV11-3 CASSISLLGRGSDTQYF
15 few TRBJ2-3 TRBV2 CASSLERLSTDTQYF
18 . TRBJ2-1 TRBV5-1 CASSLGLPPGISYNEQFF
13 . TRBJ2-4 TRBV2 CASSPFDSYIQYF
17 . TRBJ1-3 TRBV7-2 CASSTALQGTRGNTIYF
16 . TRBJ1-1 TRBV4-1 CASSQDQGRLNTEAFF
18 once TRBJ2-4 TRBV19 CASSMEAHTRGRLNIQYF
18 . TRBJ2-3 TRBV10-1 CASSESLRLAGVTDTQYF
12 . TRBJ1-2 TRBV30 CAWSPNQDGYTF
17 . TRBJ2-4 TRBV28 CASNLAGGNLAKNIQYF
15 . TRBJ2-5 TRBV6-1 CASSEAGGQQETQYF
16 . TRBJ2-3 TRBV10-2 CASSGGLAGGKDTQYF
12 . TRBJ1-5 TRBV30 CAWRQGTQPQHF
18 . TRBJ2-2 TRBV14 CASSQDPTGVVNTGELFF
13 . TRBJ2-7 TRBV30 CAWSVDSSYEQYF
14 once TRBJ2-5 TRBV6-6 CASRTGTYGETQYF
16 . . TRBV7-8 CASSIRGGGSSYEQYF
14 . TRBJ2-3 TRBV13 CASSPTGRGGGQYF
12 . TRBJ2-7 TRBV27 CASKGSGYEQYF
16 . TRBJ2-2 TRBV5-4 CASSLASGRAGGELFF
16 . TRBJ2-1 TRBV5-1 CASSFVPTRGYNEQFF
13 . TRBJ2-7 TRBV25-1 CATTSRDSYEQYF
17 few TRBJ2-3 TRBV2 CASSSTISGLRLDTQYF
16 . TRBJ2-2 TRBV7-9 CASSPTEGVHTGELFF
15 . TRBJ2-3 TRBV2 CASSRLAGSTDTQYF
17 . TRBJ2-2 TRBV4-1 CASSQDPGLATTGELFF
17 . TRBJ2-3 TRBV21-1 CASSPPRDRPGTDTQYF
15 . TRBJ2-3 TRBV5-6 CASSLYGGRGDTQYF
12 . TRBJ1-1 TRBV29-1 CSAEPGGPEAFF
14 . TRBJ1-3 TRBV11-2 CASSLESSGNTIYF
15 . TRBJ2-7 TRBV27 CASRIRVERRSEQYF